These T cell receptor beta chains were read from a single sample in a study of cytomegalovirus exposure and HLA in healthy donors. Using immunoSEQ multiplex PCR, the repertoire was profiled, and TCRdb retains in-frame clones only, with some absent. This listing includes about 43,000 clones. Input material: PBMCs. The receptors derive from a woman aged 25 to 39 in good health and CMV-seronegative. CDR3s include the opening cysteine and the closing phenylalanine or tryptophan. The order of the fields is V gene, J gene, D gene, CDR3 protein, CDR3 DNA. D genes are given only for firm matches.

TRBV9	TRBJ2-3	TRBD2	CASSVGLAAYTDTQYF	TGTGCCAGCAGCGTAGGGCTAGCGGCATACACAGATACGCAGTATTTT
TRBV18	TRBJ1-3	-	CASSGQLIGSTSGNTIYF	TGTGCCAGCTCCGGACAGCTTATCGGAAGCACCTCTGGAAACACCATATATTTT
TRBV5-1	TRBJ1-4	TRBD1	CASSLVGQGATGEKLFF	TGCGCCAGCAGCTTGGTGGGACAGGGGGCTACGGGTGAAAAACTGTTTTTT
TRBV11-3	TRBJ2-7	TRBD2	CASSLQREAPEQYF	TGTGCCAGCAGCTTACAGCGGGAGGCCCCCGAGCAGTACTTC
TRBV5-4	TRBJ1-4	TRBD1	CASGRTGSNEKLFF	TGTGCCAGCGGACGGACAGGATCTAATGAAAAACTGTTTTTT
TRBV30	TRBJ1-2	-	CAWSAVSGYTF	TGTGCCTGGAGTGCCGTAAGCGGCTACACCTTC
TRBV6-1	TRBJ2-7	TRBD2	CASSEFASGRPYEQYF	TGTGCCAGCAGTGAATTTGCTAGCGGGAGACCCTACGAGCAGTACTTC
TRBV5-1	TRBJ2-3	-	CASSLGTSDTQYF	TGCGCCAGCAGCTTGGGGACATCAGATACGCAGTATTTT
TRBV7-8	TRBJ2-7	TRBD1	CASSLPGTGPNTYEQYF	TGTGCCAGCAGCTTACCGGGGACAGGGCCAAACACCTACGAGCAGTACTTC
TRBV7-7	TRBJ2-1	-	CASSLISGSSYNEQFF	TGTGCCAGCAGCTTAATTAGCGGTTCCTCCTACAATGAGCAGTTCTTC
TRBV29-1	TRBJ2-5	-	CSVARQQETQYF	TGCAGCGTTGCGAGGCAGCAAGAGACCCAGTACTTC
TRBV6-5	TRBJ1-1	TRBD1	CASSWDRGSTEAFF	TGTGCCAGCAGTTGGGACAGGGGAAGTACTGAAGCTTTCTTT
TRBV29-1	TRBJ2-1	TRBD1	CSVERTGGVDDEQFF	TGCAGCGTTGAAAGGACAGGGGGCGTGGATGATGAGCAGTTCTTC
TRBV4-1	TRBJ1-1	TRBD1	CASSQTGVYNTEAFF	TGCGCCAGCAGCCAGACAGGGGTCTATAACACTGAAGCTTTCTTT
TRBV29-1	TRBJ1-1	TRBD1	CSARERDRRFGGTEAFF	TGCAGCGCCCGTGAGAGGGACAGGAGGTTTGGGGGAACTGAAGCTTTCTTT
TRBV29-1	TRBJ1-1	-	CSAEGNRRRNTEAFF	TGCAGCGCCGAGGGAAACAGACGGAGGAACACTGAAGCTTTCTTT
TRBV6-1	TRBJ2-4	-	CASSEAPTLGDIQYF	TGTGCCAGCAGCGAAGCCCCGACTCTGGGTGACATTCAGTACTTC
TRBV28	TRBJ2-7	TRBD1	CASSTRDRGPSSYEQYF	TGTGCCAGCAGCACCCGGGACAGGGGCCCGAGCTCCTACGAGCAGTACTTC
TRBV18	TRBJ1-1	-	CASSRTAFENTEAFF	TGTGCCAGCTCACGCACAGCCTTCGAGAACACTGAAGCTTTCTTT
TRBV10-2	TRBJ1-1	-	CASSGHTEAFF	TGCGCCAGCAGTGGACATACTGAAGCTTTCTTT
TRBV18	TRBJ2-1	TRBD2	CASSLASGAFPINEQFF	TGTGCCAGCTCACTGGCTAGCGGGGCCTTCCCTATCAATGAGCAGTTCTTC
TRBV2	TRBJ2-3	TRBD2	CASSERGVYTDTQYF	TGTGCCAGCAGTGAACGGGGGGTGTACACAGATACGCAGTATTTT
TRBV5-1	TRBJ2-7	TRBD1	CASSPGTGVLNEQYF	TGCGCCAGCAGCCCGGGGACAGGGGTATTGAACGAGCAGTACTTC
TRBV7-8	TRBJ1-4	TRBD1	CASSPRRLDRGPFEKLFF	TGTGCCAGCAGCCCCAGACGACTAGACAGGGGGCCTTTTGAAAAACTGTTTTTT
TRBV5-1	TRBJ2-7	TRBD2	CASSFLKGLAGLKKYEQYF	TGCGCCAGCAGCTTTCTCAAGGGACTAGCGGGACTAAAAAAATACGAGCAGTACTTC
TRBV6-5	TRBJ2-3	-	CASRRSTGTDTQYF	TGTGCCAGCAGGCGGTCGACAGGCACAGATACGCAGTATTTT
TRBV5-1	TRBJ2-1	-	CASSLVGDPNNEQFF	TGCGCCAGCAGCTTGGTCGGGGATCCAAACAATGAGCAGTTCTTC
TRBV19	TRBJ1-2	-	CASRGHLRDIGYTF	TGTGCCAGTCGCGGGCATTTAAGGGACATCGGCTACACCTTC
TRBV5-1	TRBJ2-1	-	CASSLDGTVYNEQFF	TGCGCCAGCAGCTTGGATGGGACTGTCTACAATGAGCAGTTCTTC